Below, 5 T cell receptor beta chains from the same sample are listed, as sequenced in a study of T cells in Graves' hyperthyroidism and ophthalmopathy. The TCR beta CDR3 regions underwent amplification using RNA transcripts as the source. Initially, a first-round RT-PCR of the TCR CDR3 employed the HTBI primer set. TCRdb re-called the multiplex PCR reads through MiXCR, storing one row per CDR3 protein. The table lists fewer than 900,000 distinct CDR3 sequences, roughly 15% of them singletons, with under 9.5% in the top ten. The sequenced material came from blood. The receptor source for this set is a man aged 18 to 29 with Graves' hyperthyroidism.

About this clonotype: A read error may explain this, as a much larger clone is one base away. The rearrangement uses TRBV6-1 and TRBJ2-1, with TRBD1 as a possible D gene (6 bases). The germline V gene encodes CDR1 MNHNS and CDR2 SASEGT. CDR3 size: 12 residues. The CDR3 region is CGSSDRYNEQFF. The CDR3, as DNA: TGTGGCAGCAGCGACAGGTACAATGAGCAGTTCTTC.

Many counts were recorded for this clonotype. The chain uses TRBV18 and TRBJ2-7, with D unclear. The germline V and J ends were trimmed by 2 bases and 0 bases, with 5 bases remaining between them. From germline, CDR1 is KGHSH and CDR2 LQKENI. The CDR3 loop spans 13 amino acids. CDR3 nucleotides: TGTGCCAGCTCACCAGCGAACTCCTACGAGCAGTACTTC. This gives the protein CASSPANSYEQYF.

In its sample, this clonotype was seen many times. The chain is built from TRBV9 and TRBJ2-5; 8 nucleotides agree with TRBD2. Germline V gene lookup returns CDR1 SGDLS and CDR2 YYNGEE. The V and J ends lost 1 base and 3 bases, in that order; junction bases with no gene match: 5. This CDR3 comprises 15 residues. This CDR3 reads CASSVSGSSEETQYF. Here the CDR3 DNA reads TGTGCCAGCAGCGTAAGCGGGAGTTCGGAAGAGACCCAGTACTTC.

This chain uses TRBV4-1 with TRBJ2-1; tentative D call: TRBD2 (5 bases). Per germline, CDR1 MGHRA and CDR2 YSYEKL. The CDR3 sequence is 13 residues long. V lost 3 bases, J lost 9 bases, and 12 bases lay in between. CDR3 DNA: TGCGCCAGCAGCCAGGGCCCCGCGGGTGAGCAGTTCTTC. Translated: CASSQGPAGEQFF.

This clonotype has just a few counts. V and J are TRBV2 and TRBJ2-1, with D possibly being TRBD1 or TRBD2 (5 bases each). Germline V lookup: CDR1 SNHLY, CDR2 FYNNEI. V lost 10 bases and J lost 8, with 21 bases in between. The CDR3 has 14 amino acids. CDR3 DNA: TGTGCCATCTCCGGGACCCTACCGTTGGATGAGCAGTTCTTC. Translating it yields CAISGTLPLDEQFF.